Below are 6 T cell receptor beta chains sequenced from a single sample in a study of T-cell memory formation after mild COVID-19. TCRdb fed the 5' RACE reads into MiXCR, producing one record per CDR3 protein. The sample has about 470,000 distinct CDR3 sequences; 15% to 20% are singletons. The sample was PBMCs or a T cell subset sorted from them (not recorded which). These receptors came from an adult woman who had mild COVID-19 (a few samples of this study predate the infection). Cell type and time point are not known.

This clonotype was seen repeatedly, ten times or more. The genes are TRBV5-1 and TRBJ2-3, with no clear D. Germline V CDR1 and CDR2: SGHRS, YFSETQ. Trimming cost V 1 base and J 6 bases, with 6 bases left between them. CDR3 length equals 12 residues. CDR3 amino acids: CASSLRYDTQYF. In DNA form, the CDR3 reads TGCGCCAGCAGCTTGCGGTACGATACGCAGTATTTT.

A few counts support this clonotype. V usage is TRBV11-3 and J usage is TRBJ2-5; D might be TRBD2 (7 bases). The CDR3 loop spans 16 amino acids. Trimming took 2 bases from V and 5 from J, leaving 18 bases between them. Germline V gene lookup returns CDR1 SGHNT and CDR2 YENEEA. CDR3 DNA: TGTGCCAGCAGCTTATCCCTGGGGGGGGCTACGGAGACCCAGTACTTC. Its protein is CASSLSLGGATETQYF.

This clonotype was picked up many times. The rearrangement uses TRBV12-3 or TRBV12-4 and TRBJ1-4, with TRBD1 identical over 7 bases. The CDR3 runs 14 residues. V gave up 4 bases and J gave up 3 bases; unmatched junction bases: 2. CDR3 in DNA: TGTGCCAGCAGTTGGGGACAGCCTAATGAAAAACTGTTTTTT. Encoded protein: CASSWGQPNEKLFF.

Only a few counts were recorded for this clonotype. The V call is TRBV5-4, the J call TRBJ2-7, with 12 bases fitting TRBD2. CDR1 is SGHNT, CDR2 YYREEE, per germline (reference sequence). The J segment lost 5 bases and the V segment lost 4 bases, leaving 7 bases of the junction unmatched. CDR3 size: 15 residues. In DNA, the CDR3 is TGTGCCAGCAGCATCCTAGCGGGAGGGCCCGACGAGCAGTACTTC. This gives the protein CASSILAGGPDEQYF. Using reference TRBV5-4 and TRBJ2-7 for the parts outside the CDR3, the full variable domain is ETGVTQSPTHLIKTRGQQVTLRCSSQSGHNTVSWYQQALGQGPQFIFQYYREEENGRGNFPPRFSGLQFPNYSSELNVNALELDDSALYLCASSILAGGPDEQYFGPGTRLTVT.

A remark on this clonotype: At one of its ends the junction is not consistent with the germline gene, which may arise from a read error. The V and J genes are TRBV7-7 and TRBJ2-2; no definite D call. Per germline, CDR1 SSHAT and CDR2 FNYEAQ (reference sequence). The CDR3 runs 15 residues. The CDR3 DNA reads TGTGCTAGCAGCCCGGGTCGAACCACCACCGGGGAGCTGTTTTTT. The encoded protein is CASSPGRTTTGELFF.

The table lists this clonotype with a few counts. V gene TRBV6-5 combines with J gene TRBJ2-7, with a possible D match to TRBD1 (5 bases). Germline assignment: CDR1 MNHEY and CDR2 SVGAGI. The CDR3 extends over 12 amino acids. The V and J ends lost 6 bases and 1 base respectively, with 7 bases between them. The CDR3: CASRAGSYEQYF. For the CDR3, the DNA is TGTGCCAGCAGGGCAGGGTCCTACGAGCAGTACTTC.